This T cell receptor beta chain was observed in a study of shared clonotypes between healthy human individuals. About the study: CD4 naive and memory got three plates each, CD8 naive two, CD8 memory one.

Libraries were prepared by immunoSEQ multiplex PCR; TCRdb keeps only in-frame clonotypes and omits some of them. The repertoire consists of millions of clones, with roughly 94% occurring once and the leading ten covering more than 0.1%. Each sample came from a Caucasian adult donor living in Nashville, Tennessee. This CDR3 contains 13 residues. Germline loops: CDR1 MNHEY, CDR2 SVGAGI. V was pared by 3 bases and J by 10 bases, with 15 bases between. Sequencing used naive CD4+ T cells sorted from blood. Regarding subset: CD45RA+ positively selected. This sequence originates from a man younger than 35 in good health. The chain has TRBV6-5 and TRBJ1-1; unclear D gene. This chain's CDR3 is CASSYGTGERAFF. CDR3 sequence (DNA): TGTGCCAGCAGTTATGGTACGGGCGAGAGAGCTTTCTTT.